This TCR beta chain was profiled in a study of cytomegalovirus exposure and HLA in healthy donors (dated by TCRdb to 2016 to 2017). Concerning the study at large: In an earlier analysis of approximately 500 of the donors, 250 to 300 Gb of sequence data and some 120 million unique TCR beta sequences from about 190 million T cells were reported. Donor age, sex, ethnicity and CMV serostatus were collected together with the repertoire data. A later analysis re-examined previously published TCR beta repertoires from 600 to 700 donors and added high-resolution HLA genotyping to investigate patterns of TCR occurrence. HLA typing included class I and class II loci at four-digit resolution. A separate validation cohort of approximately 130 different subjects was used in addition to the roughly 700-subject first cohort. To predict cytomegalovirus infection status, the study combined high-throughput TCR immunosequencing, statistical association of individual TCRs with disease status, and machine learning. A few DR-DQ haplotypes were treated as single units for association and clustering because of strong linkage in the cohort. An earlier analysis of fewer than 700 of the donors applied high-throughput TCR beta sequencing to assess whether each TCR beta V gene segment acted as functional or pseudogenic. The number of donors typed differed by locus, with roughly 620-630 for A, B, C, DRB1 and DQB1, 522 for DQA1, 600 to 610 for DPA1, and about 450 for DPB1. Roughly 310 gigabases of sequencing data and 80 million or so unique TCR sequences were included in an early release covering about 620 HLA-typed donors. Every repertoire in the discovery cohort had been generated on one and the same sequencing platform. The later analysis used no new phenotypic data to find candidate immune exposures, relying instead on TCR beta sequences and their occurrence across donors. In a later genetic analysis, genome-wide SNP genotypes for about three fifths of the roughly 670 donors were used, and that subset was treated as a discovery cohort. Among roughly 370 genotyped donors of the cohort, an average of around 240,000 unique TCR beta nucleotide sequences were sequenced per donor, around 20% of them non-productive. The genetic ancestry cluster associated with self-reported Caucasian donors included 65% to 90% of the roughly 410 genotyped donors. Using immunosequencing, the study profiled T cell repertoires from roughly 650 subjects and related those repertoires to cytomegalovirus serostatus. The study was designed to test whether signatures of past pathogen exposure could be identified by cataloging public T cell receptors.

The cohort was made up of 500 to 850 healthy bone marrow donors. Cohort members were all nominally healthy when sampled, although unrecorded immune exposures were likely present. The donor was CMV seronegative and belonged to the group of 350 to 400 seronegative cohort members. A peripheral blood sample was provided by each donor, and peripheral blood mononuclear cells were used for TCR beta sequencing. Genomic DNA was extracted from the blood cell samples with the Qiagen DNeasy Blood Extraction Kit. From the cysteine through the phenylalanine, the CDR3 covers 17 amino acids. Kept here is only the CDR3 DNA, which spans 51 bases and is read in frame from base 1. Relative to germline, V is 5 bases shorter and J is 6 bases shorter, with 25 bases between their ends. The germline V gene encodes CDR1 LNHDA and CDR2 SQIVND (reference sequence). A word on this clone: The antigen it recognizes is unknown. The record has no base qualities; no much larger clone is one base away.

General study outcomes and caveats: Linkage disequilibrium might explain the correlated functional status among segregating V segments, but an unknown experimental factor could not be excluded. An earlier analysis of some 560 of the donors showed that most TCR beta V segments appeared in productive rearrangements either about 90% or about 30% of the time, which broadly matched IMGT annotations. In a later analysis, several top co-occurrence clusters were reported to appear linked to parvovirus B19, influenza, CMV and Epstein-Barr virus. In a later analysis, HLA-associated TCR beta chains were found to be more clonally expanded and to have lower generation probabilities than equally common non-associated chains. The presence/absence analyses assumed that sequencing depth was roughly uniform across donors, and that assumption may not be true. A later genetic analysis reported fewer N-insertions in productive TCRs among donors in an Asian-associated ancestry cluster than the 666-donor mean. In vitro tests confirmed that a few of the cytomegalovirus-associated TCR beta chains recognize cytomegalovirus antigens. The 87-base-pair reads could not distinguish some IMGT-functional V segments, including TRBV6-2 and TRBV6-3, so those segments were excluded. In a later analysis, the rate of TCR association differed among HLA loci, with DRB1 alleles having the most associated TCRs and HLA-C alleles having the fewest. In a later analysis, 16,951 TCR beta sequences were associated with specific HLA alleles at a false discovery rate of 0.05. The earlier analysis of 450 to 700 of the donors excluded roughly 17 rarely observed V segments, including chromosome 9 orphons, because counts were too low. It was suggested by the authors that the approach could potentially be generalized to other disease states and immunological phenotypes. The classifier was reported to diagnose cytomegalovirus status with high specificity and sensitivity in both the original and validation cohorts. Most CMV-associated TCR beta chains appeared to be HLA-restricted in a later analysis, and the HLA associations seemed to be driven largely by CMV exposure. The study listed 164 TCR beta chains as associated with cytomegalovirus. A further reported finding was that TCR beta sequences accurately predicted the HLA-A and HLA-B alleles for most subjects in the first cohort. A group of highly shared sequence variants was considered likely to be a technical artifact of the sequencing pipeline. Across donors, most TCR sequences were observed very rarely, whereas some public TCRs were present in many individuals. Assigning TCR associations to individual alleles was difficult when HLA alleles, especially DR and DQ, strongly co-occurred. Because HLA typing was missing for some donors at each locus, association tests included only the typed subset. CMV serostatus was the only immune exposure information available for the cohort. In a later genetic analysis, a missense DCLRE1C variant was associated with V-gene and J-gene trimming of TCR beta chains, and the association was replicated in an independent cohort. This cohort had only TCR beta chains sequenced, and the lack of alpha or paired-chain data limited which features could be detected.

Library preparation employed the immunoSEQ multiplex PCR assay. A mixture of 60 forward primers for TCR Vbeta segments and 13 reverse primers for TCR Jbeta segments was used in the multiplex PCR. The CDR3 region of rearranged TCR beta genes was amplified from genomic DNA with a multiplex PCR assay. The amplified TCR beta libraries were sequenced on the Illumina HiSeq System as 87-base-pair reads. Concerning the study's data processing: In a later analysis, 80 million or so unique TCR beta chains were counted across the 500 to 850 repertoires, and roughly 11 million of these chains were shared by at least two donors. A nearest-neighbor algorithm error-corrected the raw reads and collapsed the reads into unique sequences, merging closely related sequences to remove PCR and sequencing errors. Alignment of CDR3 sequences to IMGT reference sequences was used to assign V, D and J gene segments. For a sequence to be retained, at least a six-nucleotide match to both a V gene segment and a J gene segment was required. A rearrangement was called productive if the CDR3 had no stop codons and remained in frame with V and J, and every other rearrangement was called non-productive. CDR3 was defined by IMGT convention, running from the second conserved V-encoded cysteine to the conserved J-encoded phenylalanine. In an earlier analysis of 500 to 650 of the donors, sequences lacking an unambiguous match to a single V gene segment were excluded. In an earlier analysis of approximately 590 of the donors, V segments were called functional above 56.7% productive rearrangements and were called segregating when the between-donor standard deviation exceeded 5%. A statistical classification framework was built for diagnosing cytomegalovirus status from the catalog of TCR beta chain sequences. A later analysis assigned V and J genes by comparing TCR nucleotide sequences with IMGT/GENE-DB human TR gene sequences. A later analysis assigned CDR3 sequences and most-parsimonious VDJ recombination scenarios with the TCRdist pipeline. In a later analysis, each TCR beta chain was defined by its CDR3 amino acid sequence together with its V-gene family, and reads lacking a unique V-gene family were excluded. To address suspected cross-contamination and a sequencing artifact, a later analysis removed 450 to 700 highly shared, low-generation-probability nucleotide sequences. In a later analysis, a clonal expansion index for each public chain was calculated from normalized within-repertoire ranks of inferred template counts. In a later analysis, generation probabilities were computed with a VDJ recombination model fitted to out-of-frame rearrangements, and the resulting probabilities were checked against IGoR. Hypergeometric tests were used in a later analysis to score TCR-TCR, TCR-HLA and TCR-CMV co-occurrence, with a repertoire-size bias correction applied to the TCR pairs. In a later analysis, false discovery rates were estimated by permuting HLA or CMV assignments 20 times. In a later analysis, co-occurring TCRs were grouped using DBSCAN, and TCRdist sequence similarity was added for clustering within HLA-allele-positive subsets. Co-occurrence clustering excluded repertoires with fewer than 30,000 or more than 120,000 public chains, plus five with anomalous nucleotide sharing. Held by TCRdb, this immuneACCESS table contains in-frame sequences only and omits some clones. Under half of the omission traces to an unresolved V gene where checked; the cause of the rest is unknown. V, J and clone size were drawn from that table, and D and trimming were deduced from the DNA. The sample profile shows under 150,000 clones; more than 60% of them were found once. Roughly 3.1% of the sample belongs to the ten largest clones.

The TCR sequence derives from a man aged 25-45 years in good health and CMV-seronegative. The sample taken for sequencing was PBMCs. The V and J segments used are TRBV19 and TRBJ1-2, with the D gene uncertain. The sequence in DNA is TGTGCCAGTAGTGAGCCGGGTAGGAATTGGATGAAAGATGGCTACACCTTC. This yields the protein CASSEPGRNWMKDGYTF.